A selection of T cell receptor beta chains follows, all from one sample in a study of patients and donors after allogeneic stem cell transplantation. TCRdb re-called the RT-PCR reads through MiXCR, storing one row per CDR3 protein. The profile shows about 200,000 distinct CDR3 sequences, more than 35% of them singletons. Sequenced sample: blood, either unsorted or a sorted T cell fraction (not recorded which). The receptors come from a human donor who was either an allogeneic HSCT recipient or a stem cell or donor lymphocyte infusion donor (not recorded which). It is not recorded whose cells these are; they may come from a transplant donor. Both conserved end residues are part of each CDR3. D genes are given only for firm matches. Only some rows state a clone size, as once, few, many or a class for expanded clones.

>TRBJ1-4|TRBV7-2|.|.
TGTGCCAGCAGCCCCGAGGGGGGATCTAATGAAAAACTGTTTTTT
CASSPEGGSNEKLFF
>TRBJ2-2|TRBV7-3|.|.
TGTGCCAGCAGCTTACGGACAGCAGCTCGCACCGGGGAGCTGTTTTTT
CASSLRTAARTGELFF
>TRBJ2-7|TRBV12-3/TRBV12-4|.|.
TGTGCCAGCACCTCGGGGCGGAAATCCTACGAGCAGTACTTC
CASTSGRKSYEQYF
>TRBJ1-1|TRBV28|.|many
TGTGCCAGCAGCCCACAGCAGAACACTGAAGCTTTCTTT
CASSPQQNTEAFF
>TRBJ1-1|TRBV30|TRBD1|few
TGTGCCTGGAGTGGAACAGGGGTCCACCGTGAAGCTTTCTTT
CAWSGTGVHREAFF
>TRBJ1-1|TRBV5-1|.|few
TGCGCCAGCACCGCAAACCCAGTGATTGGCACTGAAGCTTTCTTT
CASTANPVIGTEAFF
>TRBJ1-1|TRBV24-1|.|few
TGTGCCACCAGTGATCCCCGGGAAGGGCTGAACACTGAAGCTTTCTTT
CATSDPREGLNTEAFF
>TRBJ2-1|TRBV12-3/TRBV12-4|.|few
TGTGCCAGCAGTTTAGAAGGTGGTTCCTACAATGAGCAGTTCTTC
CASSLEGGSYNEQFF
>TRBJ1-1|TRBV6-1|TRBD1|few
TGTGCCGGTGCTGCCAGGGGGACGAACACTGAAGCTTTCTTT
CAGAARGTNTEAFF
>TRBJ1-6|TRBV5-1|.|.
TGCGCCAGCAGCTTGGAGGCGTTGCGCGTCTCCTATAATTCACCCCTCCACTTT
CASSLEALRVSYNSPLHF
>TRBJ2-1|TRBV9|.|.
TGTGCCAGCAGCGTAGATGGGGGGATAGGGATTGAGCAGTTCTTC
CASSVDGGIGIEQFF
>TRBJ2-1|TRBV20-1|TRBD1|.
TGCAGTGCTAGAGTAACAGGGGCTTCCTACAATGAGCAGTTCTTC
CSARVTGASYNEQFF
>TRBJ1-2|TRBV4-1|.|few
TGCGCCAGCAGCCAAGAGGGGTTCGCCAATGGAGTAAGAATGGGCTACACCTTC
CASSQEGFANGVRMGYTF
>TRBJ2-1|TRBV29-1|TRBD2|.
TGCAGCGTTGGGGCACTAGCGGCCAACAATGAGCAGTTCTTC
CSVGALAANNEQFF
>TRBJ1-6|TRBV4-3|TRBD1|few
TGCGCCAGCAGCCAGGGGACAGGGGTTAATTCACCCCTCCACTTT
CASSQGTGVNSPLHF
>TRBJ1-1|TRBV9|.|.
TGTGCCAGCAGCGTATCCCTGGACGGAGAAGCTTTCTTT
CASSVSLDGEAFF
>TRBJ1-3|TRBV5-1|TRBD1|.
TGCGCCAGCAGCTTACAGGGGGCCGTGGGAAACACCATATATTTT
CASSLQGAVGNTIYF
>TRBJ2-1|TRBV20-1|TRBD2|few
TGCAGTGCTTCACCGACTAGCGGGATCTACAATGAGCAGTTCTTC
CSASPTSGIYNEQFF
>TRBJ2-5|TRBV6-2/TRBV6-3|TRBD2|.
TGTGCCAGCAACATCCCAGGGGCGGGACTAGCGGTGACCCAGTACTTC
CASNIPGAGLAVTQYF
>TRBJ1-1|TRBV4-3|.|.
TGCGCCAGCAGCCAAGTACGAGCACAGGGAAGAGCTTTCTTT
CASSQVRAQGRAFF
>TRBJ2-7|TRBV12-3/TRBV12-4|TRBD1|.
TGTGCCACCAGACAGGGGTCCTACGAGCAGTACTTC
CATRQGSYEQYF
>TRBJ1-1|TRBV6-5|TRBD1|.
TGTGCCAGCCCCCCCAACAGGGGGGCCACTGAAGCTTTCTTT
CASPPNRGATEAFF
>TRBJ2-1|TRBV7-9|TRBD2|.
TGTGCCAGCAGCCCACCAACCACTAGCGGGGGCTCCTACAATGAGCAGTTCTTC
CASSPPTTSGGSYNEQFF
>TRBJ1-1|TRBV4-2|TRBD1|few
TGTGCCAGCAGCCGAGGGACAGACCCGAACACTGAAGCTTTCTTT
CASSRGTDPNTEAFF
>TRBJ2-1|TRBV2|.|.
TGTGCCAGCAGTGACGGGGCATCCAGGTTCTTC
CASSDGASRFF
>TRBJ1-1|TRBV10-3|.|.
TGTGCCATCAGTGCCCCTGGCACCACTGAAGCTTTCTTT
CAISAPGTTEAFF
>TRBJ2-1|TRBV2|.|few
TGTGCCAGCAGGGACTATCGTAATGAGCAGTTCTTC
CASRDYRNEQFF
>TRBJ1-2|TRBV4-3|.|.
TGCGCCAGCAGCCAGGGTCACTATGGCTACACCTTC
CASSQGHYGYTF
>TRBJ2-7|TRBV7-9|.|.
TGTGCCAGCAGCTTAGGGTACGAGGATGTCTTGCCCTACGAGCAGTACTTC
CASSLGYEDVLPYEQYF
>TRBJ2-5|TRBV9|.|once
TGTGCCAGCAGCGCCTATGGAGCCGATGGGGAGACCCAGTACTTC
CASSAYGADGETQYF
>TRBJ1-4|TRBV7-2|.|.
TGTGCCAGCAGCCTCGACCCCGGGGGGAATGAAAAACTGTTTTTT
CASSLDPGGNEKLFF